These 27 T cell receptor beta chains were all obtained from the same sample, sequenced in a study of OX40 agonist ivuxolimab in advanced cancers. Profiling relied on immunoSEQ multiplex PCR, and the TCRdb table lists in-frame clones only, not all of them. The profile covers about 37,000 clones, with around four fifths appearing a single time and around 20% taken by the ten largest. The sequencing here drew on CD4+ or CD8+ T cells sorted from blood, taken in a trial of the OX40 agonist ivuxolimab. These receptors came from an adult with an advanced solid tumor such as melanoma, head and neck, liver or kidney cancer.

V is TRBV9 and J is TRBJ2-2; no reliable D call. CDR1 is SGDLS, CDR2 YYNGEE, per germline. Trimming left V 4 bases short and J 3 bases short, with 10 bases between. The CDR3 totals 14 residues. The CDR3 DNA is TGTGCCAGCAGCCCAAAGACCCACACCGGGGAGCTGTTTTTT. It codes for CASSPKTHTGELFF.

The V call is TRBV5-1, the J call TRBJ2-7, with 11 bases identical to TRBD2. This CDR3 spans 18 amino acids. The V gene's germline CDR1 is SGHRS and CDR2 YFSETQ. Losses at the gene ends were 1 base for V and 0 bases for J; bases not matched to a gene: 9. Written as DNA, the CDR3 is TGCGCCAGCAGCTTGAGCCGACTAGCGGGAAGCTCCTCCTACGAGCAGTACTTC. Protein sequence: CASSLSRLAGSSSYEQYF.

The CDR3 DNA follows: TGTGCCATCAGTGAGGGGGTCGCAGAGACCCAGTACTTC. The encoded protein is CAISEGVAETQYF. The chain has TRBV10-3 and TRBJ2-5; the D is unclear. The CDR3 spans 13 residues. Germline loops: CDR1 ENHRY, CDR2 SYGVKD. With 2 bases removed from V and 4 bases from J, the gap between germline ends came to 8 bases.

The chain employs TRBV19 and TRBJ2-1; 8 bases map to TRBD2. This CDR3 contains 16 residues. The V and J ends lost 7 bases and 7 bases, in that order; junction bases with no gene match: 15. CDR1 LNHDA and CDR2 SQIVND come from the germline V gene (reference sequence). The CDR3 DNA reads TGTGCCAGTAAGCGTTTAGACAGCGGGGGCTTAAATGAGCAGTTCTTC. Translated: CASKRLDSGGLNEQFF.

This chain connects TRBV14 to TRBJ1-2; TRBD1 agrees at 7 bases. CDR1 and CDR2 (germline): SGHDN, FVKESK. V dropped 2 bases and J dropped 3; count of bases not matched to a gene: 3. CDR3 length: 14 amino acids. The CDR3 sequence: CASSQPGQYYGYTF. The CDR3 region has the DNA TGTGCCAGCAGCCAACCGGGACAGTACTATGGCTACACCTTC.

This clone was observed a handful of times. CDR3 region: CASSPKLAAMGGNIQYF. The CDR3 DNA reads as TGCGCCAGCAGCCCGAAACTAGCGGCCATGGGCGGAAACATTCAGTACTTC. This chain joins TRBV4-1 and TRBJ2-4, with 8 nucleotides matching TRBD2. Germline V gene lookup returns CDR1 MGHRA and CDR2 YSYEKL. The CDR3 loop spans 17 amino acids. With V trimmed by 4 bases and J by 6 bases, 14 bases remained unmatched.

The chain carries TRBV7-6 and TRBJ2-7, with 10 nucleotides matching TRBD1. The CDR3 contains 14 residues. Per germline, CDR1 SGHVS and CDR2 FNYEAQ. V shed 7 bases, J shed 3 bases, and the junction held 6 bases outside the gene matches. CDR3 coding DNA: TGTGCCAGCACCTTCCGGGACAGGGGCTACGAGCAGTACTTC. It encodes CASTFRDRGYEQYF.

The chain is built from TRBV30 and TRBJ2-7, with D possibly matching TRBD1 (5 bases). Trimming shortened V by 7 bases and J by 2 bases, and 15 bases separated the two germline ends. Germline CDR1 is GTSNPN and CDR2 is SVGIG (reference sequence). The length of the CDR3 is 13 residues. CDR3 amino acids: CASKGAVAYEQYF. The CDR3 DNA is TGTGCCTCCAAAGGGGCAGTCGCCTACGAGCAGTACTTC.

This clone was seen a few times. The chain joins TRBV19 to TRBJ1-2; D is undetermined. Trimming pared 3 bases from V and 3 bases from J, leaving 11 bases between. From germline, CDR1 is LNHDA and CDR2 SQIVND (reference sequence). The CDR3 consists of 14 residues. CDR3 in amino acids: CASSIQGYYYGYTF. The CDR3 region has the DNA TGTGCCAGTAGTATCCAAGGCTACTACTATGGCTACACCTTC.

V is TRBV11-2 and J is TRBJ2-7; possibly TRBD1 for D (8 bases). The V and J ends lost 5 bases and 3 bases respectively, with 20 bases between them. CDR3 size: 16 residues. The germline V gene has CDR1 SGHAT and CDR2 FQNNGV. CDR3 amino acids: CASSLRTGRVGYEQYF. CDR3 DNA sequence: TGTGCCAGCAGCCTACGGACAGGGAGGGTAGGCTACGAGCAGTACTTC. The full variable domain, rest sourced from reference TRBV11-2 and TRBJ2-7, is EAGVAQSPRYKIIEKRQSVAFWCNPISGHATLYWYQQILGQGPKLLIQFQNNGVVDDSQLPKDRFSAERLKGVDSTLKIQPAKLEDSAVYLCASSLRTGRVGYEQYFGPGTRLTVT.

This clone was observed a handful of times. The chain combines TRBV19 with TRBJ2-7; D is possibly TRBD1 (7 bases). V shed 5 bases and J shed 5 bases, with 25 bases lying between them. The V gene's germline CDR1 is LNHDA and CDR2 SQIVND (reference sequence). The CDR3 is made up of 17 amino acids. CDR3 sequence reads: CASSPRGGSRGNHEQYF. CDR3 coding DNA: TGTGCCAGTAGTCCCCGAGGAGGGTCCAGGGGGAACCACGAGCAGTACTTC. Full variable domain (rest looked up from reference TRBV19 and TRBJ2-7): DGGITQSPKYLFRKEGQNVTLSCEQNLNHDAMYWYRQDPGQGLRLIYYSQIVNDFQKGDIAEGYSVSREKKESFPLTVTSAQKNPTAFYLCASSPRGGSRGNHEQYFGPGTRLTVT.

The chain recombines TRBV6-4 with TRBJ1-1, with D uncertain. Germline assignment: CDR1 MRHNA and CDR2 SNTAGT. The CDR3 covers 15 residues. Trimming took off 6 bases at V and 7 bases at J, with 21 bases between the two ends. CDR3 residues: CASSHRQTPINEAFF. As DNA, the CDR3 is TGTGCCAGCAGCCATAGGCAAACCCCCATCAATGAAGCTTTCTTT.

CDR3: CASSFWGQGAPDTQYF. The CDR3 DNA follows: TGCGCCAGCAGCTTTTGGGGACAGGGGGCCCCAGATACGCAGTATTTT. The rearrangement joins TRBV5-1 to TRBJ2-3; 12 positions agree with TRBD1. This CDR3 spans 16 amino acids. In germline, CDR1 is SGHRS, CDR2 YFSETQ. V gave up 2 bases and J gave up 4 bases; unmatched junction bases: 5.

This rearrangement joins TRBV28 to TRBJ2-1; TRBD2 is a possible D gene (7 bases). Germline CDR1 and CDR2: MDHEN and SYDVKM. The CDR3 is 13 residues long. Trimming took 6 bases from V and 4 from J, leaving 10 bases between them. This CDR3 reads CASRGGGYNEQFF. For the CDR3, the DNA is TGTGCCAGCAGAGGGGGGGGGTACAATGAGCAGTTCTTC.

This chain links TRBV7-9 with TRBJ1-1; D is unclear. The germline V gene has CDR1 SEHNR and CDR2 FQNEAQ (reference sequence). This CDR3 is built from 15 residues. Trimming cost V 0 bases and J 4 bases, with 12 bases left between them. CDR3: CASSLATGMSTEAFF. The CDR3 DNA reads TGTGCCAGCAGCTTAGCGACGGGGATGAGCACTGAAGCTTTCTTT.

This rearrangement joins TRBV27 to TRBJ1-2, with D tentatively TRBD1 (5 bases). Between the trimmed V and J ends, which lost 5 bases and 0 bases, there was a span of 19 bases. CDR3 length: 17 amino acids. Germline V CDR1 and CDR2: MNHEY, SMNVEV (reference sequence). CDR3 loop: CASSPAFGQSANYGYTF. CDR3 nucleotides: TGTGCCAGCAGTCCAGCCTTCGGACAATCTGCTAACTATGGCTACACCTTC.

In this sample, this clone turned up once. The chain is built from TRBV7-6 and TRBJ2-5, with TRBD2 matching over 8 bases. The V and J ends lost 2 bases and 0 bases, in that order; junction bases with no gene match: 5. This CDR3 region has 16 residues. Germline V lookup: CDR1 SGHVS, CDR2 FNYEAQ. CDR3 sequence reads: CASSLRQRGYQETQYF. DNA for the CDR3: TGTGCCAGCAGCTTACGGCAGCGGGGGTACCAAGAGACCCAGTACTTC.

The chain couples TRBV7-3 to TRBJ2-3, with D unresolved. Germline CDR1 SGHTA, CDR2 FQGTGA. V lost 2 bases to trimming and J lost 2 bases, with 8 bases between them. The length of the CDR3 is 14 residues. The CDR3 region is CASSLGYATDTQYF. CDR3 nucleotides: TGTGCCAGCAGCTTAGGGTACGCCACAGATACGCAGTATTTT.

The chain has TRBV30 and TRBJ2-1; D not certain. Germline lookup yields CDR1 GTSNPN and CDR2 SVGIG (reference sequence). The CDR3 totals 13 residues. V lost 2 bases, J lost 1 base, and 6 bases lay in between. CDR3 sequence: CAWSIASYNEQFF. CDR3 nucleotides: TGTGCCTGGAGTATCGCGTCCTACAATGAGCAGTTCTTC.

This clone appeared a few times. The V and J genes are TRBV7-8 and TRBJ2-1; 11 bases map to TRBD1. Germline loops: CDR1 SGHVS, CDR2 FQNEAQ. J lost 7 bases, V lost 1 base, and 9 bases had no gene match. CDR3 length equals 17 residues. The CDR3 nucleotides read TGTGCCAGCAGCTTAGTAGTTGGGACAGGGGGGTGGAATGAGCAGTTCTTC. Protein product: CASSLVVGTGGWNEQFF.

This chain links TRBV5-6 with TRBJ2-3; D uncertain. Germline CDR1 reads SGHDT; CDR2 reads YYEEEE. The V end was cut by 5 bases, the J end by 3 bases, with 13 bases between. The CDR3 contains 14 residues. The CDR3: CASSPTYMTDTQYF. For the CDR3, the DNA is TGTGCCAGCAGTCCGACATATATGACAGATACGCAGTATTTT.

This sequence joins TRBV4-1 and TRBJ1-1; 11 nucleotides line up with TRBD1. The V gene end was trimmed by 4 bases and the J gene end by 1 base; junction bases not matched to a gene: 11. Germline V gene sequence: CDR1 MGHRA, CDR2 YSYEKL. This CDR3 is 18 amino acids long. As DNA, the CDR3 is TGCGCCAGCAGCCCCATATCCGGGACAGGGGGACGGAACACTGAAGCTTTCTTT. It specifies CASSPISGTGGRNTEAFF.

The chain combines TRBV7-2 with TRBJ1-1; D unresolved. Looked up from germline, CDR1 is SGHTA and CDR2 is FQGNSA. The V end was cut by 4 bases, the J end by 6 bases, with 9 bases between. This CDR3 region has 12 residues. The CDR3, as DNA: TGTGCCAGCAGCTCCCTTAGGGCTGAAGCTTTCTTT. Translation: CASSSLRAEAFF.

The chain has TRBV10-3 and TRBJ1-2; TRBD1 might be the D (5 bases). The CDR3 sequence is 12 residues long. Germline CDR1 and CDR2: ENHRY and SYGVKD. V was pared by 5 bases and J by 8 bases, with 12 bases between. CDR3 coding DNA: TGTGCCATCAGTTTGGGGGAAGGCGGCTACACCTTC. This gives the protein CAISLGEGGYTF.

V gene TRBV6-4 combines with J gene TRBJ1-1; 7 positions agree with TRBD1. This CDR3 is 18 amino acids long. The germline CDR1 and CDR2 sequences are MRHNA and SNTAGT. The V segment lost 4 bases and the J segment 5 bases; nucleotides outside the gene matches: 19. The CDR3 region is CASSVPSPGQPAWTEAFF. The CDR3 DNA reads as TGTGCCAGCAGTGTTCCTAGTCCGGGACAGCCTGCGTGGACTGAAGCTTTCTTT.

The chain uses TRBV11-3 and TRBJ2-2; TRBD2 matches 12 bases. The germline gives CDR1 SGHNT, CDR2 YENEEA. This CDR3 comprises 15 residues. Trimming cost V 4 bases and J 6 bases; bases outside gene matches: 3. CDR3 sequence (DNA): TGTGCCAGCAGCTCCGCTAGCGGGGGGGCCGGGGAGCTGTTTTTT. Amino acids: CASSSASGGAGELFF.

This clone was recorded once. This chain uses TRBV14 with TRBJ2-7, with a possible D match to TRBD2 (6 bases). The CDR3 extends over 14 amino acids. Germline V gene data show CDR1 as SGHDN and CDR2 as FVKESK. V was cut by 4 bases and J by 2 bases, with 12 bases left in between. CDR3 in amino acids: CASSRGLTAYEQYF. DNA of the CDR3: TGTGCCAGCAGCCGGGGACTGACGGCCTACGAGCAGTACTTC.